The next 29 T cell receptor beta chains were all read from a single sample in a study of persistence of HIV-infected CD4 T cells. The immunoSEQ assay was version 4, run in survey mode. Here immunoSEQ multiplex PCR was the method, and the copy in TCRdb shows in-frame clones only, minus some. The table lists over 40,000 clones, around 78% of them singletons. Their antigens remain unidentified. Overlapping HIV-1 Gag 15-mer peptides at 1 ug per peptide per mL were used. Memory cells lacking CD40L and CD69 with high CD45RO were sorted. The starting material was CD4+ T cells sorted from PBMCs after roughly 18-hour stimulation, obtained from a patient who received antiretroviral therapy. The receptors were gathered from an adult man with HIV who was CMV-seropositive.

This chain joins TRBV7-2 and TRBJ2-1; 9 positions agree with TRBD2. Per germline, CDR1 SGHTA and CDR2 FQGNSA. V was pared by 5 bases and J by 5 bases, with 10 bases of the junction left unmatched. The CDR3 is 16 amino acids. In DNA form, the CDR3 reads TGTGCCAGCAGCGACGCGACTAGCGGAAGACACAATGAGCAGTTCTTC. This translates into CASSDATSGRHNEQFF.

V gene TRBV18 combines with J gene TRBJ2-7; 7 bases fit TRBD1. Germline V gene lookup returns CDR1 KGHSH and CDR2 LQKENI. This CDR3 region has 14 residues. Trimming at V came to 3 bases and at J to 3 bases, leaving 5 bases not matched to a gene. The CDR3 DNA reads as TGTGCCAGCTCACCTCCGGGACAGAGCTACGAGCAGTACTTC. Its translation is CASSPPGQSYEQYF.

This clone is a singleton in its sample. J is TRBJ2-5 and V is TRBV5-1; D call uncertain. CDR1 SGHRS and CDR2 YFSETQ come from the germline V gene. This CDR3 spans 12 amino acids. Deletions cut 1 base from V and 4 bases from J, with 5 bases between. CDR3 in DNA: TGCGCCAGCAGCTTGAGTTTAGAGACCCAGTACTTC. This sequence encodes CASSLSLETQYF.

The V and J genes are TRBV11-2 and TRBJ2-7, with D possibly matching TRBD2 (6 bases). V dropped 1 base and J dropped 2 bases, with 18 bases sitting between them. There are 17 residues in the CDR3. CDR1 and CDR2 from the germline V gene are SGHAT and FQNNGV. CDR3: CASSLGGGSASTYEQYF. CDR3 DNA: TGTGCCAGCAGCTTAGGGGGAGGTAGCGCCTCTACCTACGAGCAGTACTTC.

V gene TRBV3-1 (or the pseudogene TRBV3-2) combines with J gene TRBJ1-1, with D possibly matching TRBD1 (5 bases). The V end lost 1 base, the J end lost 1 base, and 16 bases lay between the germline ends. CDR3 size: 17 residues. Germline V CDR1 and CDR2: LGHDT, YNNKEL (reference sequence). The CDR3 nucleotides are TGTGCCAGCAGCCAAGTCGGAAGGGGAACCCCGAACACTGAAGCTTTCTTT. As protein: CASSQVGRGTPNTEAFF.

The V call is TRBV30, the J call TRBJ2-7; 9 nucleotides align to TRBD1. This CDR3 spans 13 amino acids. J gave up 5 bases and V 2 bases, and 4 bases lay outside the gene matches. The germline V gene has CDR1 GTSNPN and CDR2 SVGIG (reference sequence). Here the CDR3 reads CAWSTGTGNEQYF. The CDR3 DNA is TGTGCCTGGAGTACCGGGACAGGGAACGAGCAGTACTTC.

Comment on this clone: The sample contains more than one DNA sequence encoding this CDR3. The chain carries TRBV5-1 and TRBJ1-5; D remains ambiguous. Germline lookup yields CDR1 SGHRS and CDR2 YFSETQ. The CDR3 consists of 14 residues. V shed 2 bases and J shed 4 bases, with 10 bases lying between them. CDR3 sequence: CASSLEGFNQPQHF. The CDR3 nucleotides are TGCGCCAGCAGCTTAGAAGGGTTTAATCAGCCCCAGCATTTT.

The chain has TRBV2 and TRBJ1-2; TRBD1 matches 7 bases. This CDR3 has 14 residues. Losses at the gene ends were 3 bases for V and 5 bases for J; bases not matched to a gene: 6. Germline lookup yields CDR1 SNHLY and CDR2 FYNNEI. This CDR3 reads CASSDQGVGYGYTF. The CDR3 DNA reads TGTGCCAGCAGTGACCAGGGGGTGGGATATGGCTACACCTTC.

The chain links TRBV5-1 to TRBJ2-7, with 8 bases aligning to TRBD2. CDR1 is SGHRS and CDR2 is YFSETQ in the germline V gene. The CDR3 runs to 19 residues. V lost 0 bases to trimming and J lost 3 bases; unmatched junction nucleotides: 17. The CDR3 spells CASSLGWVSGAGGSYEQYF. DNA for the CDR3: TGCGCCAGCAGCTTGGGCTGGGTGAGCGGGGCGGGGGGAAGCTACGAGCAGTACTTC.

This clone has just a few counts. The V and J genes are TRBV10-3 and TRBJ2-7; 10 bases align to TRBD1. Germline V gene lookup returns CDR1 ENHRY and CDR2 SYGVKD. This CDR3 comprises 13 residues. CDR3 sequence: CGAGQGISYEQYF. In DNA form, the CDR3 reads TGTGGGGCGGGACAGGGGATTTCCTACGAGCAGTACTTC.

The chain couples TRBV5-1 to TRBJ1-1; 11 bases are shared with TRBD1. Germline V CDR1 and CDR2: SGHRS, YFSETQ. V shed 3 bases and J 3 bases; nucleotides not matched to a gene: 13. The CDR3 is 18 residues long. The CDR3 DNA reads TGCGCCAGCAGCTGGCGGACAGGGGGCGCGGGTGAGGACACTGAAGCTTTCTTT. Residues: CASSWRTGGAGEDTEAFF. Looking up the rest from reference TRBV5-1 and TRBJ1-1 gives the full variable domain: KAGVTQTPRYLIKTRGQQVTLSCSPISGHRSVSWYQQTPGQGLQFLFEYFSETQRNKGNFPGRFSGRQFSNSRSEMNVSTLELGDSALYLCASSWRTGGAGEDTEAFFGQGTRLTVV.

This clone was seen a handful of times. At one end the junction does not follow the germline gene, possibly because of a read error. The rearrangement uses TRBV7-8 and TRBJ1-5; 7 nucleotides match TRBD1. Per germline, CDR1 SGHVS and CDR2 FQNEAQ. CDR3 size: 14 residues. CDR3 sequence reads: CASSARDSDIPRDF. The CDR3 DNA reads TGTGCCAGCAGCGCCCGGGACAGTGATATTCCCCGGGATTTT.

As DNA, the CDR3 is TGTGCCAGCAGTTCTAGTGGGGAAGGGTTGAGTGGCTACACCTTC. Translation gives CASSSSGEGLSGYTF. V usage is TRBV28 and J usage is TRBJ1-2, with D uncertain. V shed 4 bases and J shed 7 bases, with 19 bases lying between them. Per germline, CDR1 MDHEN and CDR2 SYDVKM. The CDR3 consists of 15 residues.

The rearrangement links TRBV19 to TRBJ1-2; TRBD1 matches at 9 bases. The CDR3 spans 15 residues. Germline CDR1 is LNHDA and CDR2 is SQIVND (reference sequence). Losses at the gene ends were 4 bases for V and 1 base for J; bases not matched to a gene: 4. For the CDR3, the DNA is TGTGCCAGTAGTAGCGGACAGGGGAGTAACTATGGCTACACCTTC. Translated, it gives CASSSGQGSNYGYTF.

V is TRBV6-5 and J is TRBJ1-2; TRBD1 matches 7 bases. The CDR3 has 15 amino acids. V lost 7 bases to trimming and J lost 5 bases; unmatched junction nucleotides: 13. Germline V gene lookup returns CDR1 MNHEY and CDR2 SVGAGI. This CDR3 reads CASNLKQGLPYGYTF. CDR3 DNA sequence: TGTGCCAGCAACCTAAAACAGGGGCTCCCTTATGGCTACACCTTC.

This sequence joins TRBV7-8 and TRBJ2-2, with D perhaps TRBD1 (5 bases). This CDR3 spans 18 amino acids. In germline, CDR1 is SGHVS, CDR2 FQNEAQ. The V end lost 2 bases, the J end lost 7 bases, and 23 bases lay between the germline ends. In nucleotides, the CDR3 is TGTGCCAGCAGCTTAAATACGATGGGGCGAGAGTATATCGGGGAGCTGTTTTTT. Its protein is CASSLNTMGREYIGELFF.

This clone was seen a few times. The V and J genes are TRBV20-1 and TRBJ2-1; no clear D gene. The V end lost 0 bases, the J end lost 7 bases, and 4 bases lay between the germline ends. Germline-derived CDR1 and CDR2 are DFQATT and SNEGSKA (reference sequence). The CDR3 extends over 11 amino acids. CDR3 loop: CSARDRNEQFF. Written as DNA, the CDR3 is TGCAGTGCTAGAGACCGTAATGAGCAGTTCTTC.

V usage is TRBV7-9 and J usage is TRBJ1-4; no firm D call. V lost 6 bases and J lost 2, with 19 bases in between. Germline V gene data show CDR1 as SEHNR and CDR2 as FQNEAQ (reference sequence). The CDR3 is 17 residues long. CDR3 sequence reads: CASSAQRTRTTNEKLFF. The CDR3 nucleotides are TGTGCCAGCAGTGCTCAAAGAACCCGGACCACTAATGAAAAACTGTTTTTT.

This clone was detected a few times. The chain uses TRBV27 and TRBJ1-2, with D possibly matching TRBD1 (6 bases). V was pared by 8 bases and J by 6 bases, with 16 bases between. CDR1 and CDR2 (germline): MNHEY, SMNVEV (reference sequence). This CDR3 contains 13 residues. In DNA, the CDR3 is TGTGCCAGCGGCCCCAGGGGAGATGATGGCTACACCTTC. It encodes CASGPRGDDGYTF.

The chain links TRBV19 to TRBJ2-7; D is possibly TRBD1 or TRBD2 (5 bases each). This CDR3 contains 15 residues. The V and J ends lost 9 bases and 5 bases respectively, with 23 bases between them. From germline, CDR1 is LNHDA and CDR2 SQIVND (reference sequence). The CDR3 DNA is TGTGCCAGCCGATGGGGAGCAGGGTTTAACCACGAGCAGTACTTC. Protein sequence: CASRWGAGFNHEQYF.

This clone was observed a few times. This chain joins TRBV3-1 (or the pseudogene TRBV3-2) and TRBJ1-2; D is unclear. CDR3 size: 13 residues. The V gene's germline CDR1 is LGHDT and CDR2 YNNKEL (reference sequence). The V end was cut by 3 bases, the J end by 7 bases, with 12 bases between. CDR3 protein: CASSQREGVGYTF. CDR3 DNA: TGTGCCAGCAGCCAGCGGGAGGGCGTTGGCTACACCTTC.

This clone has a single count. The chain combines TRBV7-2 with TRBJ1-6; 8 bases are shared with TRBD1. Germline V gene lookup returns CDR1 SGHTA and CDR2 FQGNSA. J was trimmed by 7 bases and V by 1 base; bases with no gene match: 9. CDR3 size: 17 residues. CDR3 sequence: CASSLDQGALGNSPLHF. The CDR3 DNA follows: TGTGCCAGCAGCTTAGATCAGGGGGCGCTTGGGAATTCACCCCTCCACTTT. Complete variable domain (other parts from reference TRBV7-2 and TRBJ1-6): GAGVSQSPSNKVTEKGKDVELRCDPISGHTALYWYRQSLGQGLEFLIYFQGNSAPDKSGLPSDRFSAERTGGSVSTLTIQRTQQEDSAVYLCASSLDQGALGNSPLHFGNGTRLTVT.

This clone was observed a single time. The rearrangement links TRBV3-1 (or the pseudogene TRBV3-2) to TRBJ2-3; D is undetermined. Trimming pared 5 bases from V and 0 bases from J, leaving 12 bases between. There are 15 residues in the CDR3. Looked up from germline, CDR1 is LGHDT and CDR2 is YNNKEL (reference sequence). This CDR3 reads CASSSPTASTDTQYF. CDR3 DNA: TGTGCCAGCAGCTCCCCAACGGCTAGCACAGATACGCAGTATTTT.

CDR3 bases: TGTGCCTGGAGTGCCGGGACTAGTGGCCACCAAGAGACCCAGTACTTC. As protein: CAWSAGTSGHQETQYF. The V call is TRBV30, the J call TRBJ2-5, with TRBD2 matching 8 bases. This CDR3 has 16 amino acids. The V gene's germline CDR1 is GTSNPN and CDR2 SVGIG (reference sequence). J gave up 0 bases and V 1 base, and 7 bases lay outside the gene matches.

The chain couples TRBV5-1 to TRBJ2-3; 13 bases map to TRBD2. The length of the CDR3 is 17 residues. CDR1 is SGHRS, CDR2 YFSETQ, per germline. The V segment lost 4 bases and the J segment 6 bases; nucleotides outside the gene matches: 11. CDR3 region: CASSANPGTSGEDTQYF. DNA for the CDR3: TGCGCCAGCAGCGCCAATCCCGGGACTAGCGGGGAGGATACGCAGTATTTT.

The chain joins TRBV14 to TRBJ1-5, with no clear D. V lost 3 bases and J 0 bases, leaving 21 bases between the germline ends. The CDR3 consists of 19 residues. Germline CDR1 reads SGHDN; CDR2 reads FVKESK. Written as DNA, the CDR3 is TGTGCCAGCAGCCACCTCACGGTGACCCCACTGTGTAGCAATCAGCCCCAGCATTTT. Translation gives CASSHLTVTPLCSNQPQHF.

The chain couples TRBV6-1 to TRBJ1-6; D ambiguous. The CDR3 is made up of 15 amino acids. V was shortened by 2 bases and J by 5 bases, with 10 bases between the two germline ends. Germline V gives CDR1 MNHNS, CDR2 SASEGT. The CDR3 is CASSEMEGNNSPLHF. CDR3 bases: TGTGCCAGCAGTGAAATGGAAGGAAATAATTCACCCCTCCACTTT.

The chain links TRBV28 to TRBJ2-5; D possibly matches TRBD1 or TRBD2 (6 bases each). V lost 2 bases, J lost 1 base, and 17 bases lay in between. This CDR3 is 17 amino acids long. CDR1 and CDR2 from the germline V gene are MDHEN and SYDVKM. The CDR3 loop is CASSLHRAGHLQETQYF. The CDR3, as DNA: TGTGCCAGCAGTTTACACCGCGCGGGACACCTCCAAGAGACCCAGTACTTC.

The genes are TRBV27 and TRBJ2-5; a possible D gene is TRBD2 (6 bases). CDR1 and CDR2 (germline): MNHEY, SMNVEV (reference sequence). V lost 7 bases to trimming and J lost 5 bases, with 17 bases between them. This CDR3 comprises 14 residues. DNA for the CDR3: TGTGCCAGCAATAATCTAGCGAGGTGGGAGACCCAGTACTTC. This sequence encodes CASNNLARWETQYF.